The entry that follows covers one T cell receptor (beta chain) sequence. Its antigen is not identified. Trimming removed 3 bases from V and 7 bases from J; junction bases left unmatched: 5. The CDR3 loop spans 14 amino acids. Germline CDR1 MNHNS, CDR2 SASEGT. The sample comes from a study of neoadjuvant nivolumab and ipilimumab in lung cancer. About the study: Nivolumab 3 mg/kg was given days 1, 15 and 29, plus ipilimumab 1 mg/kg day 1 in combination. Study-level findings and limits: Compared with tumor-adjacent uninvolved lung, resected tumors showed greater richness and clonality. From pretherapy to surgery, tumor richness and clonality rose with dual therapy.

The repertoire was sequenced with immunoSEQ multiplex PCR; TCRdb's copy has only in-frame clones and lacks some. The top ten hold approximately 3.4% of the sample, which has 39,000 or so clones, about 88% seen once. This chain connects TRBV6-1 to TRBJ2-5; 10 positions agree with TRBD1. The starting material was peripheral blood, obtained before neoadjuvant nivolumab, alone or with ipilimumab. This TCR was recovered from an adult with non-small cell lung cancer. The CDR3 region is CASSESGTGATQYF. The CDR3 bases are TGTGCCAGCAGTGAGTCCGGGACAGGGGCGACCCAGTACTTC.